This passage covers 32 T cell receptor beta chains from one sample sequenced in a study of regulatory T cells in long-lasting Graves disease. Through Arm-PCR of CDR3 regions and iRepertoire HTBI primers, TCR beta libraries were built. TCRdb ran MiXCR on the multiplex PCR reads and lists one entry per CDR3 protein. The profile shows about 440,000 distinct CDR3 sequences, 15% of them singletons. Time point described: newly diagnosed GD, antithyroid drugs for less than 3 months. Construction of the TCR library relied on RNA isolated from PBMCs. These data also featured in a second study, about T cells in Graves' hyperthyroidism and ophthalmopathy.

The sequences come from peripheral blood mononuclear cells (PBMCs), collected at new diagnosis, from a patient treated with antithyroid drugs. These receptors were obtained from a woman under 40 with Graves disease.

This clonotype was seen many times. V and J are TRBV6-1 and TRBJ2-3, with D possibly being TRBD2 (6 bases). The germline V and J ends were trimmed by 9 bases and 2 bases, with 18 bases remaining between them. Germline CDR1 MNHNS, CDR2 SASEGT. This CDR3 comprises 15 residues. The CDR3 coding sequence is TGTGCCAGTACACCGGGACTCCTTAACACAGATACGCAGTATTTT. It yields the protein CASTPGLLNTDTQYF.

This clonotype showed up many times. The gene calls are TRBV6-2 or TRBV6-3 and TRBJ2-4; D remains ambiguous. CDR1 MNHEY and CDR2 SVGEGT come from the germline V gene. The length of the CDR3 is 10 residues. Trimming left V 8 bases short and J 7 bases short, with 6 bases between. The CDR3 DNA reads TGTGCCAGCGGGCGTAACATTCAGTACTTC. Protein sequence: CASGRNIQYF.

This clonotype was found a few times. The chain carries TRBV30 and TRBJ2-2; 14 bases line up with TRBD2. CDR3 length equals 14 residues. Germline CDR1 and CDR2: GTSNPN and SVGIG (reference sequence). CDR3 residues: CASPGLAGAGELFF. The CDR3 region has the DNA TGTGCTTCTCCGGGACTAGCGGGAGCTGGGGAGCTGTTTTTT.

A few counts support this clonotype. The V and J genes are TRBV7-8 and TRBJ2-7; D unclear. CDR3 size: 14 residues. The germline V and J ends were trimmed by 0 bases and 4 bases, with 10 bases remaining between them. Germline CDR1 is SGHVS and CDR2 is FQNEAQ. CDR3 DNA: TGTGCCAGCAGCTTAGCCCAAACAGATTACGAGCAGTACTTC. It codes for CASSLAQTDYEQYF.

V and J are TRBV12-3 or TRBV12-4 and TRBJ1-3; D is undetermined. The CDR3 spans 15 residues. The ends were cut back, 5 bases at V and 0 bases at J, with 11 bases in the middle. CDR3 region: CASSRSWSSGNTIYF. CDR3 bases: TGTGCCAGCAGTCGTTCCTGGAGCTCTGGAAACACCATATATTTT.

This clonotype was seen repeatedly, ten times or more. The CDR3 sequence is CASSITSGAPNNQPQHF. As DNA, the CDR3 is TGTGCCAGCAGTATCACCTCCGGGGCCCCCAACAATCAGCCCCAGCATTTT. This chain joins TRBV28 and TRBJ1-5; possibly TRBD1 for D (5 bases). CDR1 and CDR2 from the germline V gene are MDHEN and SYDVKM. The CDR3 totals 17 residues. Trimming removed 5 bases from V and 3 bases from J, with 20 bases in between.

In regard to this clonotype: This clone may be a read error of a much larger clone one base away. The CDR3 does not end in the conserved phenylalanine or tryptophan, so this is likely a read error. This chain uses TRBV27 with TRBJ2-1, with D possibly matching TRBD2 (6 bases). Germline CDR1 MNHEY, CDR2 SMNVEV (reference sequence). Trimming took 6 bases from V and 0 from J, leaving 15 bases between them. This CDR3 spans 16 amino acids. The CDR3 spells CASSRAAGTSYNEQFI. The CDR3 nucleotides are TGTGCCAGCAGCCGAGCGGCGGGAACCTCCTACAATGAGCAGTTCATC.

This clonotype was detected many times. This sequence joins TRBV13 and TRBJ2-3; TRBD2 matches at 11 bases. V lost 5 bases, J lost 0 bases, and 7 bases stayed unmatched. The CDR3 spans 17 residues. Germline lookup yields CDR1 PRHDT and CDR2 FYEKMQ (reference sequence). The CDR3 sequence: CASSLLAGGGSTDTQYF. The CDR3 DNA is TGTGCCAGCAGCCTCCTAGCGGGAGGAGGGAGCACAGATACGCAGTATTTT.

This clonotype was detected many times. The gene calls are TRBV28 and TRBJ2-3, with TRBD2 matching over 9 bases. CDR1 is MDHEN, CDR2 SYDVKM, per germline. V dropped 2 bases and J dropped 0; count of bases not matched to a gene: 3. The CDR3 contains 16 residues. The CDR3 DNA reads TGTGCCAGCAGTTTAGTAGCGGGAGCCAGCACAGATACGCAGTATTTT. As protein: CASSLVAGASTDTQYF.

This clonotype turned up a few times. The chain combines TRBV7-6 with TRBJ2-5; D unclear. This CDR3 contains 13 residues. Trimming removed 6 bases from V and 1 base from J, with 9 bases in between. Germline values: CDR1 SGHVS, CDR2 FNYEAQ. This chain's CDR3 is CASSFFVQETQYF. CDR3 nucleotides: TGTGCCAGCAGTTTTTTTGTCCAAGAGACCCAGTACTTC.

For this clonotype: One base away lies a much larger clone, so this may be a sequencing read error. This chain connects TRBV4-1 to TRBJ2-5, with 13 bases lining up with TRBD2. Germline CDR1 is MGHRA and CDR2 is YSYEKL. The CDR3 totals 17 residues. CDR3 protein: CASSQIGLAGDGEAQYF. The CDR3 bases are TGCGCCAGCAGCCAGATCGGACTAGCGGGAGATGGAGAGGCCCAGTACTTC.

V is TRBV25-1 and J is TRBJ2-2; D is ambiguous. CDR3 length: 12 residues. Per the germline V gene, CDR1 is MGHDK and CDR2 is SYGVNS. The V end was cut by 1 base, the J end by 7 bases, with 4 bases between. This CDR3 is CASSESHGELFF. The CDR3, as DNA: TGTGCCAGCAGTGAATCGCACGGGGAGCTGTTTTTT.

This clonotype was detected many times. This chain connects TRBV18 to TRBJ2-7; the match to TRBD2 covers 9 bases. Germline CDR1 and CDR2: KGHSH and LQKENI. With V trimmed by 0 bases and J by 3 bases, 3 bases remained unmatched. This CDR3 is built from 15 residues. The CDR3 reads CASSPPGREGYEQYF. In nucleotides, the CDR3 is TGTGCCAGCTCACCACCGGGGCGGGAGGGCTACGAGCAGTACTTC.

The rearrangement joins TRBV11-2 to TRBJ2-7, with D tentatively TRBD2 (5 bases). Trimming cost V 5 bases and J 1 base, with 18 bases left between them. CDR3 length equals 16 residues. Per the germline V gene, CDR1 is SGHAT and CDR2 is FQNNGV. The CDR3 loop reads CASSAGGPEKSYEQYF. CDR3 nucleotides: TGTGCCAGCAGCGCCGGAGGACCCGAAAAATCCTACGAGCAGTACTTC.

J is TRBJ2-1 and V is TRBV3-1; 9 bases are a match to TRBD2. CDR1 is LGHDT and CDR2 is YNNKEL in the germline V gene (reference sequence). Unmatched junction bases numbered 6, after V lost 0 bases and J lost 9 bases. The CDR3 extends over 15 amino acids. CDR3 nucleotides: TGTGCCAGCAGCCAAGAGGTAGGAGCGGGAGGTGAGCAGTTCTTC. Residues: CASSQEVGAGGEQFF.

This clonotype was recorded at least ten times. Here the CDR3 DNA reads TGTGCCAGCAGCTCGGAGACAGGGGGCTTGCTGGACGAGCAGTACTTC. Amino acid sequence: CASSSETGGLLDEQYF. The genes are TRBV11-2 and TRBJ2-7; 10 bases fit TRBD1. The V gene end was trimmed by 4 bases and the J gene end by 5 bases; junction bases not matched to a gene: 11. This CDR3 has 16 residues. From germline, CDR1 is SGHAT and CDR2 FQNNGV.

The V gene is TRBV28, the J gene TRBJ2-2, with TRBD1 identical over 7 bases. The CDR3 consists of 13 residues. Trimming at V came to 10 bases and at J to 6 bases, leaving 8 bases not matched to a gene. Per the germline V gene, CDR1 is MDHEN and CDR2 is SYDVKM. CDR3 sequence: CAIGTVLAGELFF. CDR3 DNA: TGTGCCATCGGGACAGTTCTGGCCGGGGAGCTGTTTTTT.

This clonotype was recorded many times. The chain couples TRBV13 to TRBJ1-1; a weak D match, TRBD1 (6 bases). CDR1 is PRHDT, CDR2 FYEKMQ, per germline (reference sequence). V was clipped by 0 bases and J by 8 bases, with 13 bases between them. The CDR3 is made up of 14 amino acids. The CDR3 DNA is TGTGCCAGCAGCTTAGGAACAAACAGGGAGGAAGCTTTCTTT. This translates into CASSLGTNREEAFF.

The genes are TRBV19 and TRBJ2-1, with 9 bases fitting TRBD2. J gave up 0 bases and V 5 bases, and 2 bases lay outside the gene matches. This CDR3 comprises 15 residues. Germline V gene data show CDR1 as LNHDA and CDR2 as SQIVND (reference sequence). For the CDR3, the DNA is TGTGCCAGTAGTGCTAGCGGGGCCTCCTACAATGAGCAGTTCTTC. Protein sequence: CASSASGASYNEQFF.

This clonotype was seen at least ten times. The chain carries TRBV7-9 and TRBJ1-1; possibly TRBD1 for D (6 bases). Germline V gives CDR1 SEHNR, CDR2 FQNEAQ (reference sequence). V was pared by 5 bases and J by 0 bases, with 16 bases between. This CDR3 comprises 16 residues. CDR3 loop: CASSQWTASMNTEAFF. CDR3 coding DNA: TGTGCCAGCAGCCAATGGACAGCGTCCATGAACACTGAAGCTTTCTTT.

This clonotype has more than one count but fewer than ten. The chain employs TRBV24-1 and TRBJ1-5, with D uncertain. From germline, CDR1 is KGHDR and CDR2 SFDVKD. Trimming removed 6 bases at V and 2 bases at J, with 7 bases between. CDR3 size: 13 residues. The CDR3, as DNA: TGTGCCACCAGTCCGGCCGGCAATCAGCCCCAGCATTTT. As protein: CATSPAGNQPQHF.

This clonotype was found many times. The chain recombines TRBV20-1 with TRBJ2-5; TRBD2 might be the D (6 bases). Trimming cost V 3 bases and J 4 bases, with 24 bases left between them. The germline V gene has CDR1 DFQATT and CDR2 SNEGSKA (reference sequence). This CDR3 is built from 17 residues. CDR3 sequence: CSARGRPGSQRAETQYF. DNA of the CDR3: TGCAGTGCTAGGGGGAGGCCGGGCAGCCAAAGAGCAGAGACCCAGTACTTC.

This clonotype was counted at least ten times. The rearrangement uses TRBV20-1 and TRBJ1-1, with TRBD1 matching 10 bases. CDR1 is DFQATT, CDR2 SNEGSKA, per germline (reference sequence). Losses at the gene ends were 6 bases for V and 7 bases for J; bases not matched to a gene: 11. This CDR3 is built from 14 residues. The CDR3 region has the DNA TGCAGTGCCGCGGACAGGGGGAGATTTGGTGAAGCTTTCTTT. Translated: CSAADRGRFGEAFF.

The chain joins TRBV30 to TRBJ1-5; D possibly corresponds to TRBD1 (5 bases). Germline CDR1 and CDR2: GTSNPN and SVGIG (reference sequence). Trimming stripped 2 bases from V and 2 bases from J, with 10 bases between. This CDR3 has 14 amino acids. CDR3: CAWSYGGGNQPQHF. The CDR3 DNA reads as TGTGCCTGGAGTTACGGGGGGGGCAATCAGCCCCAGCATTTT.

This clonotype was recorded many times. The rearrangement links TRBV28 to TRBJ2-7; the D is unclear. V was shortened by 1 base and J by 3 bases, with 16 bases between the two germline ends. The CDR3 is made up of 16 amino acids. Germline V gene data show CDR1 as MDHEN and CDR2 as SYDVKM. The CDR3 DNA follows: TGTGCCAGCAGTTTATCCGCTGGAACTTCAATCTACGAGCAGTACTTC. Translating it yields CASSLSAGTSIYEQYF.

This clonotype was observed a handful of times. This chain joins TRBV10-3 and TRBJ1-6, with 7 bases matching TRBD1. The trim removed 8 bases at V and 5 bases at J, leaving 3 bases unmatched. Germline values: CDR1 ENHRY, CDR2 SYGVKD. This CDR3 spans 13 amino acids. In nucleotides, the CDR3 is TGTGCCATCGGTGGGACAGATAATTCACCCCTCCACTTT. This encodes CAIGGTDNSPLHF.

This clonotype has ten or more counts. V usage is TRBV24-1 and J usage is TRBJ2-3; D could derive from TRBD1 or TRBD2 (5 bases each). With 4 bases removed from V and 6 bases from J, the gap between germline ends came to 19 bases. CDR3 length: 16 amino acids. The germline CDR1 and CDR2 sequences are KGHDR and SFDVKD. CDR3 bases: TGTGCCACCAGTGAACCCCCGGGACGACCGGCTGATACGCAGTATTTT. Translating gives CATSEPPGRPADTQYF.

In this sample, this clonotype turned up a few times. CDR3 coding DNA: TGTGCCAGCAGCCAAGGTTGGGCTAGCGGGAGGTACGAGCAGTACTTC. Protein product: CASSQGWASGRYEQYF. This chain links TRBV3-1 with TRBJ2-7, with 11 bases lining up with TRBD2. The length of the CDR3 is 16 residues. V gave up 1 base and J gave up 4 bases; unmatched junction bases: 6. Germline V gene lookup returns CDR1 LGHDT and CDR2 YNNKEL (reference sequence).

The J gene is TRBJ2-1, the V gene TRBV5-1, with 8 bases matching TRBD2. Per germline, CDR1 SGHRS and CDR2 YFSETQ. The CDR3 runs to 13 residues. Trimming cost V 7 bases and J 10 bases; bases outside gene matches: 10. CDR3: CASGASGPKEQFF. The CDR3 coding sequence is TGCGCCAGCGGAGCTAGCGGGCCCAAAGAGCAGTTCTTC.

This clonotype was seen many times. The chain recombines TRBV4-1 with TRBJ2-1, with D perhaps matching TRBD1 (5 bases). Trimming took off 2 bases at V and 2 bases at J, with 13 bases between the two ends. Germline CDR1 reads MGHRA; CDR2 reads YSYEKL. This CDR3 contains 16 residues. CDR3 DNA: TGCGCCAGCAGCCAAACAAGGCAGGGTGCCTACAATGAGCAGTTCTTC. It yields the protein CASSQTRQGAYNEQFF.

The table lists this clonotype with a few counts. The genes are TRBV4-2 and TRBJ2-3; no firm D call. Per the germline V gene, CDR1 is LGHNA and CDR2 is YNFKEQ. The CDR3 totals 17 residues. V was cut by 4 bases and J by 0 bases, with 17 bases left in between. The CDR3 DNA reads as TGTGCCAGCAGCCCGTTTACCGGGCGGCGTAGCACAGATACGCAGTATTTT. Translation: CASSPFTGRRSTDTQYF.

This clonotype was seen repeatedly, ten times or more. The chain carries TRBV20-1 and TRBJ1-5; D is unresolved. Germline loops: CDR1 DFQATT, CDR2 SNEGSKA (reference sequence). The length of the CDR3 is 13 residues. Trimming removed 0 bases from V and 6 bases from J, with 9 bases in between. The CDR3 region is CSARDRAGQPQHF. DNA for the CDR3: TGCAGTGCTAGAGATCGGGCGGGTCAGCCCCAGCATTTT.